This T cell receptor (beta chain) was identified in a study of cytomegalovirus exposure and HLA in healthy donors. Study details: A previous analysis identified 95 million to 120 million unique TCR beta sequences derived from roughly 180 million T cells.

V was trimmed by 6 bases and J by 0 bases, leaving 23 bases between them. In germline, CDR1 is LGHNA, CDR2 YNFKEQ. The CDR3 totals 19 residues. Of note for this clone: Its antigen is still unknown.

PCR was performed using 60 Vbeta and 13 Jbeta primers. Here immunoSEQ multiplex PCR was the method, and the copy in TCRdb shows in-frame clones only, minus some. Of approximately 76,000 clones in the sample, 65% to 75% were seen once. Study-wide results and limits: There were a few CMV-associated chains whose specificity for CMV antigens was confirmed in vitro. Sequences of the TCR beta chain were said to predict the HLA-A and HLA-B alleles of most subjects accurately.

This sequence joins TRBV4-2 and TRBJ1-4; D is undetermined. The sample comprised PBMCs. This TCR was sampled from a woman in her thirties or forties in good health and CMV-seropositive. CDR3 amino acids: CASRNFRLTAPATNEKLFF. The CDR3, as DNA: TGTGCCAGCAGAAATTTTAGACTTACGGCCCCTGCAACTAATGAAAAACTGTTTTTT.